This T cell receptor beta chain was retrieved from a study of OX40 agonist ivuxolimab in advanced cancers. Study background: The study treated patients with ivuxolimab, an agonistic anti-OX40 (CD134) antibody. The dose-escalation group included hepatocellular carcinoma, melanoma, renal cell carcinoma and head and neck cancer. Study results and limitations: Specificity for antigen went undetermined in the expanded peripheral T cells.

Note on this clone: Its antigen is currently unknown.

Clones were read by immunoSEQ multiplex PCR, and TCRdb kept only the in-frame ones, dropping some. This table has fewer than 140,000 clones, 90% appearing once. This CDR3 region has 14 residues. The V gene lost 11 bases and the J gene lost 5 bases, with 21 bases spanning the gap. Germline V CDR1 and CDR2: MNHNS, SASEGT. The chain carries TRBV6-1 and TRBJ1-1, with D unresolved. The source material was CD4+ or CD8+ T cells sorted from blood, sampled in a trial of the OX40 agonist ivuxolimab. The receptor comes from an adult with an advanced solid tumor such as melanoma, head and neck, liver or kidney cancer. The CDR3 region has the DNA TGTGCCTCCGAACGTGACGTGGCGAAAACTGAAGCTTTCTTT. Protein product: CASERDVAKTEAFF.